Listed below are T cell receptor beta chains from one sample, sequenced in a study of blood T cell repertoires in COVID-19. Repertoires were generated with immunoSEQ multiplex PCR, while TCRdb's copy carries only in-frame clones and drops some. The sample comprises roughly 140,000 clones, 75% to 90% of which are singletons, and about 0.5% rests with the top ten. Sample: peripheral blood. The source is a man between 60 and 70 years old with acute or convalescent COVID-19. Both conserved end residues are part of each CDR3. D genes are given only for firm matches. The size of a clone is reported for some rows only, either as once, few or many, or as a class for expanded clones.

>NA|10|TRBV29-1|TRBJ2-1|TRBD2
CSGLAGEQFF
TGCAGCGGCTTAGCGGGTGAGCAGTTCTTC
>NA|16|TRBV19|TRBJ1-3|NA
CASSIEVHNSGNTIYF
TGTGCCAGTAGTATTGAGGTGCACAACTCTGGAAACACCATATATTTT
>NA|14|TRBV7-2|TRBJ2-7|NA
CASSQGLHTYEQYF
TGTGCCAGCAGCCAGGGACTTCATACCTACGAGCAGTACTTC
>once|15|TRBV6-5|TRBJ2-6|NA
CASRLGSSGANVLTF
TGTGCCAGCAGGCTCGGGAGCTCTGGGGCCAACGTCCTGACTTTC
>few|16|TRBV5-1|TRBJ2-1|TRBD2
CASSITGAGGGDEQFF
TGCGCCAGCAGCATCACCGGGGCGGGAGGCGGTGATGAGCAGTTCTTC
>NA|16|TRBV7-9|TRBJ1-2|TRBD1
CASSLGNPDRLDGYTF
TGTGCCAGCAGCTTAGGAAACCCGGACAGGTTGGATGGCTACACCTTC
>few|14|TRBV6-1|TRBJ1-1|NA
CASSELRQARGAFF
TGTGCCAGCAGTGAATTGAGGCAGGCCCGGGGAGCTTTCTTT
>NA|13|TRBV18|TRBJ1-5|TRBD1
CASSTGTGGPQHF
TGTGCCAGCTCGACCGGGACAGGGGGACCCCAGCATTTT
>NA|16|TRBV6-1|TRBJ1-1|NA
CASSVGSGQMNTEAFF
TGTGCCAGCAGTGTAGGTTCAGGGCAGATGAACACTGAAGCTTTCTTT
>NA|14|TRBV19|TRBJ1-1|TRBD1
CASTMTGKNTEAFF
TGTGCCAGTACCATGACAGGGAAGAACACTGAAGCTTTCTTT
>NA|15|TRBV7-3|TRBJ2-5|NA
CASSLQGLGSETQYF
TGTGCCAGCAGCTTACAGGGGTTGGGTTCAGAGACCCAGTACTTC
>once|18|TRBV7-2|TRBJ2-2|TRBD2
CASSLKVAGASNTGELFF
TGTGCCAGCAGCTTAAAGGTAGCGGGGGCCTCGAACACCGGGGAGCTGTTTTTT
>NA|15|TRBV10-3|TRBJ2-3|TRBD1
CAISTGTGGTDTQYF
TGTGCCATCAGCACCGGGACAGGGGGCACAGATACGCAGTATTTT
>NA|14|TRBV5-1|TRBJ2-7|TRBD1
CASSGGTVAYEQYF
TGCGCCAGCAGCGGTGGGACAGTAGCCTACGAGCAGTACTTC
>NA|14|TRBV7-8|TRBJ1-1|TRBD1
CASSLSRGHTEAFF
TGTGCCAGCAGCCTATCCAGGGGGCACACTGAAGCTTTCTTT
>NA|16|TRBV11-2|TRBJ2-7|TRBD2
CASSLALGGRAYEQYF
TGTGCCAGCAGCTTGGCCCTCGGCGGGAGGGCCTACGAGCAGTACTTC
>few|14|TRBV6-2/TRBV6-3|TRBJ2-7|TRBD2
CASSERSGGYEQYF
TGTGCCAGCAGTGAGCGCAGCGGGGGGTACGAGCAGTACTTC
>NA|15|TRBV19|TRBJ2-3|NA
CASSIGKGRGDTQYF
TGTGCCAGTAGTATAGGGAAGGGAAGGGGAGATACGCAGTATTTT
>NA|15|TRBV5-1|TRBJ1-3|TRBD1
CASSLEGTAGNTIYF
TGCGCCAGCAGCTTGGAGGGGACAGCTGGAAACACCATATATTTT
>NA|17|TRBV7-6|TRBJ2-3|NA
CASSFNPGQGSTDTQYF
TGTGCCAGCAGCTTCAACCCGGGACAAGGGTCCACAGATACGCAGTATTTT
>NA|16|TRBV4-2|TRBJ1-1|TRBD1
CASSQLGQGGDTEAFF
TGTGCCAGCAGCCAACTTGGACAGGGAGGAGACACTGAAGCTTTCTTT
>NA|18|TRBV19|TRBJ2-2|TRBD1
CASSSGQGARWNTGELFF
TGTGCCAGTTCCTCGGGACAGGGGGCCCGTTGGAACACCGGGGAGCTGTTTTTT
>NA|13|TRBV29-1|TRBJ2-1|NA
CSARRDRDNEQFF
TGCAGCGCTAGGCGGGATAGGGACAATGAGCAGTTCTTC
>once|13|TRBV2|TRBJ2-1|NA
CASSGTNYNEQFF
TGTGCCAGCAGTGGGACTAACTACAATGAGCAGTTCTTC
>NA|12|TRBV30|TRBJ2-2|NA
CAWSPRGGELFF
TGTGCCTGGAGCCCACGGGGCGGGGAGCTGTTTTTT
>NA|13|TRBV6-5|TRBJ2-3|NA
CASSYTSTDTQYF
TGTGCCAGCAGTTACACTAGCACAGATACGCAGTATTTT
>NA|12|TRBV28|TRBJ1-2|TRBD1
CASTTGDYGYTF
TGTGCCAGCACGACAGGGGACTATGGCTACACCTTC
>NA|14|TRBV7-9|TRBJ2-7|TRBD1
CASSLVGDSYEQYF
TGTGCCAGCAGCTTAGTAGGGGACAGCTACGAGCAGTACTTC
>few|14|TRBV19|TRBJ1-2|TRBD1
CASSTGGASYGYTF
TGTGCCAGTAGTACAGGGGGCGCATCATATGGCTACACCTTC
>few|15|TRBV6-5|TRBJ1-5|NA
CASRIREYSNQPQHF
TGTGCCAGCAGAATCAGGGAATATAGCAATCAGCCCCAGCATTTT
>NA|12|TRBV2|TRBJ1-3|NA
CASSETGNTIYF
TGTGCCAGCAGTGAAACAGGAAACACCATATATTTT
>NA|16|TRBV4-2|TRBJ2-1|NA
CASSQDWTRGYNEQFF
TGTGCCAGCAGCCAAGATTGGACTCGGGGGTACAATGAGCAGTTCTTC
>few|15|TRBV5-1|TRBJ1-4|NA
CASSPKLGLGEKLFF
TGCGCCAGCAGCCCGAAGTTGGGCCTGGGCGAAAAACTGTTTTTT
>NA|14|TRBV2|TRBJ1-6|NA
CASRSAGSNSPLHF
TGTGCCAGCAGGTCGGCAGGTTCCAATTCACCCCTCCACTTT
>NA|15|TRBV5-6|TRBJ2-5|NA
CASSVGPTAKETQYF
TGTGCCAGCAGCGTGGGACCTACAGCCAAGGAGACCCAGTACTTC
>once|15|TRBV5-1|TRBJ1-1|NA
CASSLGSSMNTEAFF
TGCGCCAGCAGCTTGGGTTCGTCTATGAACACTGAAGCTTTCTTT
>NA|15|TRBV2|TRBJ1-1|TRBD1
CASTNRGLISTEAFF
TGTGCCAGCACTAACAGGGGGCTTATTTCCACTGAAGCTTTCTTT
>NA|14|TRBV6-2/TRBV6-3|TRBJ2-7|NA
CASSYVAGRYEQYF
TGTGCCAGCAGTTATGTGGCAGGTCGATACGAGCAGTACTTC
>NA|14|TRBV21-1|TRBJ1-2|NA
CASSPSQTVDGYTF
TGTGCCAGCAGCCCGAGCCAGACAGTGGACGGCTACACCTTC
>NA|14|TRBV10-3|TRBJ2-5|TRBD2
CATGTSGTQETQYF
TGTGCCACCGGGACTAGCGGGACCCAAGAGACCCAGTACTTC
>few|12|TRBV5-4|TRBJ2-7|NA
CASSLQGYEQYF
TGTGCCAGCAGCCTACAGGGATACGAGCAGTACTTC